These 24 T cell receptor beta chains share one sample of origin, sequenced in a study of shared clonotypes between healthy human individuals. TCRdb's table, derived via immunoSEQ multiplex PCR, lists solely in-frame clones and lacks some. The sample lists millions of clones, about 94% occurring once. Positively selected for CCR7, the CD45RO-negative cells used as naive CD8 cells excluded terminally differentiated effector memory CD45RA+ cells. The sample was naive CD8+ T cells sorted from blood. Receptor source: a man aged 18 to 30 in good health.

The CDR3 sequence is CATSSERGYEQYF. The CDR3 nucleotides read TGTGCCACCAGCAGCGAGAGGGGCTACGAGCAGTACTTC. The rearrangement links TRBV15 to TRBJ2-7; the D call may be TRBD1 or TRBD2 (5 bases each). The germline V gene encodes CDR1 LNHNV and CDR2 YYDKDF (reference sequence). The CDR3 is 13 residues long. The V end lost 3 bases, the J end lost 3 bases, and 9 bases lay between the germline ends. The complete variable domain, with remaining parts taken from reference TRBV15 and TRBJ2-7, reads DAMVIQNPRYQVTQFGKPVTLSCSQTLNHNVMYWYQQKSSQAPKLLFHYYDKDFNNEADTPDNFQSRRPNTSFCFLDIRSPGLGDTAMYLCATSSERGYEQYFGPGTRLTVT.

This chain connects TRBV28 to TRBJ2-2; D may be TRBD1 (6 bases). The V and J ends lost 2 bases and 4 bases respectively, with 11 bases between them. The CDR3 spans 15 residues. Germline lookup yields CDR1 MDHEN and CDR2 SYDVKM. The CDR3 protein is CASSLQGFGTGELFF. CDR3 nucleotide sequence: TGTGCCAGCAGTTTACAGGGGTTCGGCACCGGGGAGCTGTTTTTT. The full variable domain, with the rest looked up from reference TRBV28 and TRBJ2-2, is DVKVTQSSRYLVKRTGEKVFLECVQDMDHENMFWYRQDPGLGLRLIYFSYDVKMKEKGDIPEGYSVSREKKERFSLILESASTNQTSMYLCASSLQGFGTGELFFGEGSRLTVL.

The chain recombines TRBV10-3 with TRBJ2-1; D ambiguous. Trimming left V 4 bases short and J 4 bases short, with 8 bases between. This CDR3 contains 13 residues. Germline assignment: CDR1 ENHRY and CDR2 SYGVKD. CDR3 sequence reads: CAISVWGYNEQFF. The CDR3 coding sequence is TGTGCCATCAGTGTGTGGGGATACAATGAGCAGTTCTTC.

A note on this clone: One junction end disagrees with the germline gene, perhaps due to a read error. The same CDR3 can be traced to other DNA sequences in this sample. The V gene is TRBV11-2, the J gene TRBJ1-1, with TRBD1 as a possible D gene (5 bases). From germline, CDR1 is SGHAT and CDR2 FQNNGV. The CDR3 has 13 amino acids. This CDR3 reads CASSLEWGTEAFF. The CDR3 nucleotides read TGTGCCAGCAGCCTAGAATGGGGGACTGAAGCTTTCTTT.

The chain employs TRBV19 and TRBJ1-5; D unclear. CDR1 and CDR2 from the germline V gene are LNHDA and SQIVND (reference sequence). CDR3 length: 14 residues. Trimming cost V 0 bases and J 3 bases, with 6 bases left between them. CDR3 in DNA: TGTGCCAGTAGTATAGAGATTCACAATCAGCCCCAGCATTTT. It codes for CASSIEIHNQPQHF.

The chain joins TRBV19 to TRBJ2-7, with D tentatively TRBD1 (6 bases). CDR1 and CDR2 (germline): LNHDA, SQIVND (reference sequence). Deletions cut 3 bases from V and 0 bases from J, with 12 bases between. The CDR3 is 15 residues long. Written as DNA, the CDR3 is TGTGCCAGTAGTATGACGACAGGCAGCTCCTACGAGCAGTACTTC. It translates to CASSMTTGSSYEQYF. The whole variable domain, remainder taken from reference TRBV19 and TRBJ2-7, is DGGITQSPKYLFRKEGQNVTLSCEQNLNHDAMYWYRQDPGQGLRLIYYSQIVNDFQKGDIAEGYSVSREKKESFPLTVTSAQKNPTAFYLCASSMTTGSSYEQYFGPGTRLTVT.

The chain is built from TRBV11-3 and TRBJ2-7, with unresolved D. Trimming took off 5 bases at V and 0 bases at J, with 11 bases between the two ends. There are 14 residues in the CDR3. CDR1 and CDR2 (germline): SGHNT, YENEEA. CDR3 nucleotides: TGTGCCAGCAGCAGAAAGGCGCACTCCTACGAGCAGTACTTC. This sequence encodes CASSRKAHSYEQYF.

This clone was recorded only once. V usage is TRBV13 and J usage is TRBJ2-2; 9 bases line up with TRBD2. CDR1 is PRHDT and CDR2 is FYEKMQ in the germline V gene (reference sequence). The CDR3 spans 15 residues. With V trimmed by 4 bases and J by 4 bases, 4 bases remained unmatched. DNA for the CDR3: TGTGCCAGCAGCTCACTAGCGGGCGTCACCGGGGAGCTGTTTTTT. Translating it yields CASSSLAGVTGELFF.

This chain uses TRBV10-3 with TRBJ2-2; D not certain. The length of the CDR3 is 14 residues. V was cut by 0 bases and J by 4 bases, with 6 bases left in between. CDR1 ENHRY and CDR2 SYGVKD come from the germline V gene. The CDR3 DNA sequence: TGTGCCATCAGTGAGTCATACGGCACCGGGGAGCTGTTTTTT. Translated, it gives CAISESYGTGELFF.

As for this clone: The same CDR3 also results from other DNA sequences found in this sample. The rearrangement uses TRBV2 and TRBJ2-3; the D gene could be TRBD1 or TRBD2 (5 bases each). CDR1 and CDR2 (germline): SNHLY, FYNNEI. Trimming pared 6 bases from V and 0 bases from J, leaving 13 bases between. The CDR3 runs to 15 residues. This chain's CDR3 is CASSAGTVSTDTQYF. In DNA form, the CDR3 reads TGTGCCAGCAGCGCCGGGACGGTTAGCACAGATACGCAGTATTTT.

This chain's CDR3 is CASSQVEWSGVNEQFF. The CDR3 DNA reads TGCGCCAGCAGCCAAGTTGAGTGGAGCGGGGTTAATGAGCAGTTCTTC. V is TRBV4-1 and J is TRBJ2-1, with 7 bases identical to TRBD2. The CDR3 has 16 amino acids. Germline loops: CDR1 MGHRA, CDR2 YSYEKL. With V trimmed by 1 base and J by 7 bases, 10 bases remained unmatched.

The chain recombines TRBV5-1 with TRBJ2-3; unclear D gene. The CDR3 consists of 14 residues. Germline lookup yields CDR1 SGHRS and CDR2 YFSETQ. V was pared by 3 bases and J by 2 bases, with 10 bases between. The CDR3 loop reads CASSSFLVTDTQYF. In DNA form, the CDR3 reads TGCGCCAGCAGCTCCTTCCTTGTCACAGATACGCAGTATTTT.

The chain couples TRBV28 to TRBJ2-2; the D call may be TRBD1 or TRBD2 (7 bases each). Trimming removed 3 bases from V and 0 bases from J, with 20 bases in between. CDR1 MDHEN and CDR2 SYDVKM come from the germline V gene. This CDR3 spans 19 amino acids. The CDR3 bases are TGTGCCAGCAGTTTCCCCCCAGGGGGGGCATCCGCGAACACCGGGGAGCTGTTTTTT. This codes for CASSFPPGGASANTGELFF.

The DNA of the CDR3 is TGTGCCAGCAGCACCGACACTGAAGCTTTCTTT. It specifies CASSTDTEAFF. The rearrangement joins TRBV13 to TRBJ1-1; D is unclear. Per germline, CDR1 PRHDT and CDR2 FYEKMQ (reference sequence). The V and J ends lost 5 bases and 3 bases respectively, with 4 bases between them. This CDR3 region has 11 residues.

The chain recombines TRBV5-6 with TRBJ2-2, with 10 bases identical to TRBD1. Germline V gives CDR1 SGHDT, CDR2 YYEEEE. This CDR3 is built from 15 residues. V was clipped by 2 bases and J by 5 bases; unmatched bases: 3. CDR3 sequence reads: CASSFGTGETGELFF. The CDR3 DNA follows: TGTGCCAGCAGCTTCGGGACAGGGGAAACCGGGGAGCTGTTTTTT.

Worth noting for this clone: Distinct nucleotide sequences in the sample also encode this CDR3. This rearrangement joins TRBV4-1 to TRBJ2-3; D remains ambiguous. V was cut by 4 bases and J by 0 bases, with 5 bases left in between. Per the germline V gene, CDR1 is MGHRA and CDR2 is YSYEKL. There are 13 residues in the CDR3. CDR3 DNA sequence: TGCGCCAGCAGCCTAGCCAGCACAGATACGCAGTATTTT. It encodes CASSLASTDTQYF.

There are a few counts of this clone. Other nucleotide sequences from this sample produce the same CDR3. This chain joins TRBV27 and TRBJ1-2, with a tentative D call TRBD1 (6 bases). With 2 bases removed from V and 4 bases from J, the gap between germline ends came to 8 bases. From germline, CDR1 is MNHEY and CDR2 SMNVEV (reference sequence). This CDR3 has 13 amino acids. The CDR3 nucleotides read TGTGCCAGCAGTTTAGAGGGGGGCTATGGCTACACCTTC. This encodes CASSLEGGYGYTF.

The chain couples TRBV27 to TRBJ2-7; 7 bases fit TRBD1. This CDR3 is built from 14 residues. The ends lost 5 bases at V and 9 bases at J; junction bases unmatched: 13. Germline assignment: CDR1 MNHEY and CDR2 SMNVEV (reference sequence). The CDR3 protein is CASSVQQGSLPQYF. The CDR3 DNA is TGTGCCAGCAGTGTCCAACAGGGGTCGCTCCCGCAGTACTTC.

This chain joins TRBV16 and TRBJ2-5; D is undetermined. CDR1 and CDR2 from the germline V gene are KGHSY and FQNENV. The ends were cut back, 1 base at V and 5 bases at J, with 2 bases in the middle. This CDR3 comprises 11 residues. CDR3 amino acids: CASSQWETQYF. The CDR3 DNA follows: TGTGCCAGCAGCCAATGGGAGACCCAGTACTTC. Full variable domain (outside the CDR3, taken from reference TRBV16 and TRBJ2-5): GEEVAQTPKHLVRGEGQKAKLYCAPIKGHSYVFWYQQVLKNEFKFLISFQNENVFDETGMPKERFSAKCLPNSPCSLEIQATKLEDSAVYFCASSQWETQYFGPGTRLLVL.

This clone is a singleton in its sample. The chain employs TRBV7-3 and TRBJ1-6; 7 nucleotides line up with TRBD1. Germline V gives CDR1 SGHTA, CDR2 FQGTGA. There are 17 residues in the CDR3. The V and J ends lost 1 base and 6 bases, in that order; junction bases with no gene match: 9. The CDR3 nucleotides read TGTGCCAGCAGCTTAAAGGGTGACAGGGCAGTTAATTCACCCCTCCACTTT. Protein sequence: CASSLKGDRAVNSPLHF. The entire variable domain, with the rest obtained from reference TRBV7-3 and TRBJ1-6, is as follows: GAGVSQTPSNKVTEKGKYVELRCDPISGHTALYWYRQSLGQGPEFLIYFQGTGAADDSGLPNDRFFAVRPEGSVSTLKIQRTERGDSAVYLCASSLKGDRAVNSPLHFGNGTRLTVT.

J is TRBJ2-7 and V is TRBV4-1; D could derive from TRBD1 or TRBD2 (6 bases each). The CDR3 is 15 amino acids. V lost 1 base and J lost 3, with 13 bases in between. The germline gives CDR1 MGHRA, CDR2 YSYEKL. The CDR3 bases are TGCGCCAGCAGCCAAGCCATTGGGGGGCACTACGAGCAGTACTTC. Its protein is CASSQAIGGHYEQYF.

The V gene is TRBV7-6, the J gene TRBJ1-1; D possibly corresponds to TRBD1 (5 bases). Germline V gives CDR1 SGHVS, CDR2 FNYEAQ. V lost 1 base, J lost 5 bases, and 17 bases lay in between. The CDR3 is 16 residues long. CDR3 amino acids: CASSLEYAKRGTEAFF. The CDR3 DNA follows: TGTGCCAGCAGCTTAGAGTATGCAAAGAGGGGTACTGAAGCTTTCTTT.

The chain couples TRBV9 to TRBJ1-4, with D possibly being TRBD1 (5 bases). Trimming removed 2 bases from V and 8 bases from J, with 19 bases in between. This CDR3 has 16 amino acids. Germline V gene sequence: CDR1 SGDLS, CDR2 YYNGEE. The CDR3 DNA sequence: TGTGCCAGCAGCGTGGCCGAGGAGGGGACGAGGGAAAAACTGTTTTTT. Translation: CASSVAEEGTREKLFF.

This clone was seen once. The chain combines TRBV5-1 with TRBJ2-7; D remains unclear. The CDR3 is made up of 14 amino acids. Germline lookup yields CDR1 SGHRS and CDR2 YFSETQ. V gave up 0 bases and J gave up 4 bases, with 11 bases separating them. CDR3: CASSLEGSVYEQYF. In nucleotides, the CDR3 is TGCGCCAGCAGCTTGGAAGGGTCCGTTTACGAGCAGTACTTC.